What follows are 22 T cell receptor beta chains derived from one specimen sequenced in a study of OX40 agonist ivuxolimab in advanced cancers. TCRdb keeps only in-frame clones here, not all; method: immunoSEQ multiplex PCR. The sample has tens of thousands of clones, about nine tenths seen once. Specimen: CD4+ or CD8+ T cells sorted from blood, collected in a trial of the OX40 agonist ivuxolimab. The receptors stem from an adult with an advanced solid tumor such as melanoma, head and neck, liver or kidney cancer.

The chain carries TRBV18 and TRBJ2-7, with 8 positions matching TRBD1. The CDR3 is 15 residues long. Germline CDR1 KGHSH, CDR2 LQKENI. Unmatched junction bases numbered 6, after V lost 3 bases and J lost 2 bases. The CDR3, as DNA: TGTGCCAGCTCACCTGCCGGACAGGGACCCTACGAGCAGTACTTC. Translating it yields CASSPAGQGPYEQYF. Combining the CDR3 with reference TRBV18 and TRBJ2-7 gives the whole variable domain NAGVMQNPRHLVRRRGQEARLRCSPMKGHSHVYWYRQLPEEGLKFMVYLQKENIIDESGMPKERFSAEFPKEGPSILRIQQVVRGDSAAYFCASSPAGQGPYEQYFGPGTRLTVT.

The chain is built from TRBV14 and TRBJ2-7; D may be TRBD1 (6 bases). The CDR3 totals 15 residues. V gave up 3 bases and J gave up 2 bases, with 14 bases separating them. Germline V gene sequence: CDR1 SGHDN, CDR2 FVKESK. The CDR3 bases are TGTGCCAGCAGCCACACGGGACAAGCGGCCTACGAGCAGTACTTC. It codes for CASSHTGQAAYEQYF. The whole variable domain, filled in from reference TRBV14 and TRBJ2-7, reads EAGVTQFPSHSVIEKGQTVTLRCDPISGHDNLYWYRRVMGKEIKFLLHFVKESKQDESGMPNNRFLAERTGGTYSTLKVQPAELEDSGVYFCASSHTGQAAYEQYFGPGTRLTVT.

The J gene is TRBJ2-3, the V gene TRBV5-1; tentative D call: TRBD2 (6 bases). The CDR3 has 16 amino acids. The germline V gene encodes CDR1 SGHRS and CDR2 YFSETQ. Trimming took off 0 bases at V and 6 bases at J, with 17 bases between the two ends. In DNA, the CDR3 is TGCGCCAGCAGCTTGGGCGGGACTCCGGGTTGGGATACGCAGTATTTT. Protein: CASSLGGTPGWDTQYF.

The CDR3 nucleotides read TGTGCCAGCAGCTTACACGAGAACTCCTACGAGCAGTACTTC. This sequence encodes CASSLHENSYEQYF. The chain is built from TRBV11-2 and TRBJ2-7; no firm D call. The CDR3 totals 14 residues. Trimming stripped 2 bases from V and 0 bases from J, with 8 bases between. Germline V lookup: CDR1 SGHAT, CDR2 FQNNGV. Filled out from reference TRBV11-2 and TRBJ2-7, the complete variable domain reads EAGVAQSPRYKIIEKRQSVAFWCNPISGHATLYWYQQILGQGPKLLIQFQNNGVVDDSQLPKDRFSAERLKGVDSTLKIQPAKLEDSAVYLCASSLHENSYEQYFGPGTRLTVT.

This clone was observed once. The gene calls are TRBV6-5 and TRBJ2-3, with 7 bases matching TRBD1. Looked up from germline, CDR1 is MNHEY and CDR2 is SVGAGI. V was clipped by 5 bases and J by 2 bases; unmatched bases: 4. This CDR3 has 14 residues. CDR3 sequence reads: CASSRQGYTDTQYF. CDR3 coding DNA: TGTGCCAGCAGTAGACAGGGTTACACAGATACGCAGTATTTT.

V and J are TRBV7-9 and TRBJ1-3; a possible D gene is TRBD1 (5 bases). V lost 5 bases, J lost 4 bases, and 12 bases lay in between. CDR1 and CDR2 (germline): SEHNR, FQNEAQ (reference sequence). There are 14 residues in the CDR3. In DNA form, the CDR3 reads TGTGCCAGCAGCGTAGACAGATCCGGAAACACCATATATTTT. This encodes CASSVDRSGNTIYF.

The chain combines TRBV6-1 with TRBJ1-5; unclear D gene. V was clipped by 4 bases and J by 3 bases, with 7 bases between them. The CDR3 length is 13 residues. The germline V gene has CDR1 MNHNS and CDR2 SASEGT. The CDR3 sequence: CASSGWDNQPQHF. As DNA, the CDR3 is TGTGCCAGCAGTGGGTGGGACAATCAGCCCCAGCATTTT.

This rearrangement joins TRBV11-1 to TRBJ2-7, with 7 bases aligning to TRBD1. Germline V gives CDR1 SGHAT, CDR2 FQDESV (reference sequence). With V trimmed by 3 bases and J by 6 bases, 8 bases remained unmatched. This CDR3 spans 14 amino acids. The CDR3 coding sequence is TGTGCCAGCAGCTTTCGGCTAGGGGGCGGCGAGCAGTACTTC. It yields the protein CASSFRLGGGEQYF. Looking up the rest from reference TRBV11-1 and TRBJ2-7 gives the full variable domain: EAEVAQSPRYKITEKSQAVAFWCDPISGHATLYWYRQILGQGPELLVQFQDESVVDDSQLPKDRFSAERLKGVDSTLKIQPAELGDSAMYLCASSFRLGGGEQYFGPGTRLTVT.

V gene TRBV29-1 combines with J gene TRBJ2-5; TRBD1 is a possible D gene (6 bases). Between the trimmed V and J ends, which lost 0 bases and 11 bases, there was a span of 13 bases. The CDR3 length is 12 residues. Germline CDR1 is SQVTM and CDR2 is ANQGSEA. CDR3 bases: TGCAGCGTTGAAGAATTGACGGGGACACAGTACTTC. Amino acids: CSVEELTGTQYF.

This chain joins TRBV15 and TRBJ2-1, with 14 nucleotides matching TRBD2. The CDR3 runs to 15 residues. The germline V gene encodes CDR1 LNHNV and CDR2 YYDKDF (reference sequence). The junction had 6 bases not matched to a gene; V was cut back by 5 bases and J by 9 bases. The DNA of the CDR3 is TGTGCCACCAGCCCGCGGACTAGCGGGAGGACTGAGCAGTTCTTC. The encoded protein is CATSPRTSGRTEQFF.

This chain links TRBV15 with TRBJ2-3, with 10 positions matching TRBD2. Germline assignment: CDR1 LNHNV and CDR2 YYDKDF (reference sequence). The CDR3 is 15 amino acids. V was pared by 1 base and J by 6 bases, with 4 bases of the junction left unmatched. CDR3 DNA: TGTGCCACCAGCAGAGCGGGTAGCGGGAGGGATACGCAGTATTTT. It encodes CATSRAGSGRDTQYF.

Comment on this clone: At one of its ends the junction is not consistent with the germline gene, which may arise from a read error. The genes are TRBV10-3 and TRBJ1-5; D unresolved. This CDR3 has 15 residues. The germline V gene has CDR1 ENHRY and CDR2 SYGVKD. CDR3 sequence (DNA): TGTGCCAGCAGTTACTCGGGCGGTAGCAATCAGCCCCAGCATTTT. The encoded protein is CASSYSGGSNQPQHF.

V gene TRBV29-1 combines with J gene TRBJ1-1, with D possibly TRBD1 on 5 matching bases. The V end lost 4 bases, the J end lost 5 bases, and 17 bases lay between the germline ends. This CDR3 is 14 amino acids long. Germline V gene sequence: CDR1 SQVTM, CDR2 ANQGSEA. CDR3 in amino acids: CSVVRRGLGTEAFF. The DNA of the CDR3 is TGCAGCGTTGTAAGGAGGGGCTTGGGGACTGAAGCTTTCTTT. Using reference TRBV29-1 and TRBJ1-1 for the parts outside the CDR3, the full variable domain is SAVISQKPSRDICQRGTSLTIQCQVDSQVTMMFWYRQQPGQSLTLIATANQGSEATYESGFVIDKFPISRPNLTFSTLTVSNMSPEDSSIYLCSVVRRGLGTEAFFGQGTRLTVV.

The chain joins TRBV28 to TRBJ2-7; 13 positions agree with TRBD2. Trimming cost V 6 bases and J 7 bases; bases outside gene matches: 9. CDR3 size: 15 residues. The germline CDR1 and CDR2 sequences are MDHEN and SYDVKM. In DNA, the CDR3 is TGTGCCAGCAGGGAAACTAGCGGGAGGGCTCGGGAGCAGTACTTC. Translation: CASRETSGRAREQYF.

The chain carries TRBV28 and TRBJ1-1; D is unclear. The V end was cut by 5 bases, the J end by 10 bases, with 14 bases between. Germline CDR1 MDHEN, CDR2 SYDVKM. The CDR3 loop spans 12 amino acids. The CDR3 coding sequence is TGTGCCAGCAGTCGAAGGTATCTCCGAGCTTTCTTT. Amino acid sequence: CASSRRYLRAFF.

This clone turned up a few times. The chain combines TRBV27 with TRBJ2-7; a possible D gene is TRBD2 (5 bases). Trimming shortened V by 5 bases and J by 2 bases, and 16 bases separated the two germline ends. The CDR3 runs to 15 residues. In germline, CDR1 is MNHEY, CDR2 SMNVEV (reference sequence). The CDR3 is CASSPRAGSPYEQYF. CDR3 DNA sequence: TGTGCCAGCAGTCCTCGCGCGGGTTCCCCCTACGAGCAGTACTTC.

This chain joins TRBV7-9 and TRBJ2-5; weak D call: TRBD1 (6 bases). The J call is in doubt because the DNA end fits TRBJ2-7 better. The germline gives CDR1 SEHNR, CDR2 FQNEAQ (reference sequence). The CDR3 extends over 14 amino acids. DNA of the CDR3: TGTGCCAGCAGCTTAGGCAGGGGTGCGTACGAGCAGTACTTC. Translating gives CASSLGRGAYEQYF.

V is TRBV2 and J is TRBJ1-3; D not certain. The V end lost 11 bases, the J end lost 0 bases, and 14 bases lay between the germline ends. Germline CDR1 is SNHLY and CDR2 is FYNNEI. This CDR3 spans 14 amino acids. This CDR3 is CALNRERSGNTIYF. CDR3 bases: TGTGCCCTCAATCGGGAACGCTCTGGAAACACCATATATTTT.

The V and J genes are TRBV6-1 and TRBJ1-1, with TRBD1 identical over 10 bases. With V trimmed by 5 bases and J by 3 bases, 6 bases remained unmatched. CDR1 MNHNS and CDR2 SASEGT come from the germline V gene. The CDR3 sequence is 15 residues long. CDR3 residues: CASSPRGQGDTEAFF. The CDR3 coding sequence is TGTGCCAGCAGTCCCCGCGGACAGGGGGACACTGAAGCTTTCTTT.

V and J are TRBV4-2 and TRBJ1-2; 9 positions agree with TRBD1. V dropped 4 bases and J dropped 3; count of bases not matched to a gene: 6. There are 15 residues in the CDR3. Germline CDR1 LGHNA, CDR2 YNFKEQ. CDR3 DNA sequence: TGTGCCAGCAGCCCAGGGACAGGGCGGGACTATGGCTACACCTTC. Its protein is CASSPGTGRDYGYTF.

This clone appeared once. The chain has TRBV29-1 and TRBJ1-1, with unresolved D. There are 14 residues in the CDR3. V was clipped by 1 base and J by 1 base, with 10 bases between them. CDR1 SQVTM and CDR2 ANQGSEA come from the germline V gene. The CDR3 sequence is CSVEAGFRNTEAFF. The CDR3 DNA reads TGCAGCGTTGAAGCAGGATTTAGGAACACTGAAGCTTTCTTT.

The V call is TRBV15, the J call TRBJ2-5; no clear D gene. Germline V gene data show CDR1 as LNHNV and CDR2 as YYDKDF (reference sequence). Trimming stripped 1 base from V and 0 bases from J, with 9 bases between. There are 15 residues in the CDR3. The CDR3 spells CATSRVMRYQETQYF. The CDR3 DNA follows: TGTGCCACCAGCAGAGTGATGAGATACCAAGAGACCCAGTACTTC.